This paragraph reports one T cell receptor beta chain. Its antigen is as yet unknown. Sequenced by immunoSEQ multiplex PCR; TCRdb stores in-frame clones only, minus some. The sample has 80,000 to 100,000 clones; roughly 88% are singletons. The source of the sample is a study of T cell responses to AZD1222 COVID-19 vaccine. Germline loops: CDR1 SGHVS, CDR2 FQNEAQ. Trimming took off 6 bases at V and 3 bases at J, with 17 bases between the two ends. The CDR3 extends over 15 amino acids. Study-wide results and limits: The peak T cell response came first, and repertoires were sampled only after it.

The chain combines TRBV7-8 with TRBJ1-1; D may be TRBD1 (6 bases). The starting material was peripheral blood, obtained 28 days after the second AZD1222 dose. This TCR was recovered from an adult who received the AZD1222 COVID-19 vaccine. The CDR3 region is CASRFGGGKDTEAFF. DNA for the CDR3: TGTGCCAGCAGATTCGGGGGGGGCAAGGACACTGAAGCTTTCTTT.